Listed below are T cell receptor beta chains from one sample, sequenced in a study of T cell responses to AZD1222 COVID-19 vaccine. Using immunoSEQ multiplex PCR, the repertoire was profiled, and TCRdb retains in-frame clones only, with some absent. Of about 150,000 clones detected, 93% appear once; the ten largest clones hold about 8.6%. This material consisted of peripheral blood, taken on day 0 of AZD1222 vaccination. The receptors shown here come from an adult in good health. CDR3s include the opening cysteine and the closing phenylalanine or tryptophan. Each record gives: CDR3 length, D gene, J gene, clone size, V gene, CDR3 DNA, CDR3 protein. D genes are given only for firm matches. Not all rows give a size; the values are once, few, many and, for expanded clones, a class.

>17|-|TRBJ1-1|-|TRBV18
TGTGCCAGCTCACCAAGTTTCGGGGAGAAGGAGAACACTGAAGCTTTCTTT
CASSPSFGEKENTEAFF
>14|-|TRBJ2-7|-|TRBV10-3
TGTGCCATCAGTGACCGAGGACAGTCTTACGAGCAGTACTTC
CAISDRGQSYEQYF
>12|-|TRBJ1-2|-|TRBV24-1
TGTGCCACCAGTGCGCTGAACTATGGCTACACCTTC
CATSALNYGYTF
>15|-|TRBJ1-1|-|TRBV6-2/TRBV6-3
TGTGCCAGCAGTTTAACGTTAGGAGGTTGGACTGAAGCTTTCTTT
CASSLTLGGWTEAFF
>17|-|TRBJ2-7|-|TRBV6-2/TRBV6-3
TGTGCCAGCAGTTACTCGCGGGGACCGATAAGTTCCTACGAGCAGTACTTC
CASSYSRGPISSYEQYF
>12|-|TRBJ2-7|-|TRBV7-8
TGTGCCAGCAGCTTGATCTCCTACGAGCAGTACTTC
CASSLISYEQYF
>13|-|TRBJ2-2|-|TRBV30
TGTGCCTGGAGGACTCGTTACACCGGGGAGCTGTTTTTT
CAWRTRYTGELFF
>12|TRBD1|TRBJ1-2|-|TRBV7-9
TGTGCCAGCACCGTGGGACAGGGAGTCTACACCTTC
CASTVGQGVYTF
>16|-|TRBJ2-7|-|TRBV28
TGTGCCAGCAGTTTTGGCGCACAGGTGAGCTCCTACGAGCAGTACTTC
CASSFGAQVSSYEQYF
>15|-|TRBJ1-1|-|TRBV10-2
TGCGCCAGCAGTGAAAGCAGGGTCGGGAACACTGAAGCTTTCTTT
CASSESRVGNTEAFF
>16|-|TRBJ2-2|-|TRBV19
TGTGCCAGTAGTCTACCACCCTCCGACCTGCGCCGGGAGCTGTTTTTT
CASSLPPSDLRRELFF
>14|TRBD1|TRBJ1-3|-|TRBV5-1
TGCGCCAGCAGCCCTGACAGGGCTGGAAACACCATATATTTT
CASSPDRAGNTIYF
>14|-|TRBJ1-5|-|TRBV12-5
TGTGCTAGTGGTTTGCGTGGCAGGGTAAAGCCCCAGCATTTT
CASGLRGRVKPQHF
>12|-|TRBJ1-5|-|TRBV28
TGTGCCAGCAGCCGTAATGGGTGGCCCCAGCATTTT
CASSRNGWPQHF
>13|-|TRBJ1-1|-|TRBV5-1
TGCGCCAGCAGCCTTCAGCCGAACACTGAAGCTTTCTTT
CASSLQPNTEAFF
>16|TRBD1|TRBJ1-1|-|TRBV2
TGTGCCAGCACGTCTAGGCGGGACAGATTGAACACTGAAGCTTTCTTT
CASTSRRDRLNTEAFF
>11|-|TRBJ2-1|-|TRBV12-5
TGTGCTAGTGGATGGGGGGGGCCGGAGTTCTTC
CASGWGGPEFF
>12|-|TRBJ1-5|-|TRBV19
TGTGCCAGTAGTGGCGGCAATCAGCCCCAGCATTTT
CASSGGNQPQHF
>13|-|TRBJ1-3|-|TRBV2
TGTGCCAGCAGTGAAGATCTTGGAAACACCATATATTTT
CASSEDLGNTIYF
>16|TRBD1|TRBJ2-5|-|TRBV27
TGTGCCAGCAGTTTACTACCGACAGGGGGCCAAGAGACCCAGTACTTC
CASSLLPTGGQETQYF
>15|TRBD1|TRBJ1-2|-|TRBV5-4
TGTGCCAGCAGCCTAGGACAGGGTAATAGGTATGGCTACACCTTC
CASSLGQGNRYGYTF
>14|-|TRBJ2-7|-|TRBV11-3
TGTGCCAGCAGCTTAGATCCGGTTAGCTACGAGCAGTACTTC
CASSLDPVSYEQYF
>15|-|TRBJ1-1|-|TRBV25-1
TGTGCCAGCAGTGAAAAAACCGGGCCTTACACTGAAGCTTTCTTT
CASSEKTGPYTEAFF
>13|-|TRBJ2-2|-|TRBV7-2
TGTGCCAGCAGCTCCAAGTCCACCGGGGAGCTGTTTTTT
CASSSKSTGELFF
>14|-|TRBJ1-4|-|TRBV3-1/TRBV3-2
TGTGCCAGCAGCCACCGAGGTGGTAGTGAAAAACTGTTTTTT
CASSHRGGSEKLFF
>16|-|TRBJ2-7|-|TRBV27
TGTGCCAGCAGTTTATTTCAGGGGTCGCGGTCCTACGAGCAGTACTTC
CASSLFQGSRSYEQYF
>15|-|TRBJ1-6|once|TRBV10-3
TGTGCCATCAGTGAGTCCGGACAGAATAATTCACCCCTCCACTTT
CAISESGQNNSPLHF
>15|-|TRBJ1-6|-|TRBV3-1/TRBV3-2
TGTGCCAGCAGCCGTCCGGGGGACACGGGTCCACCCCTCCACTTT
CASSRPGDTGPPLHF
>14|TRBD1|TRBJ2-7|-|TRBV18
TGTGCCAGCTCGCCAGGACAGGGGTCCTACGAGCAGTACTTC
CASSPGQGSYEQYF
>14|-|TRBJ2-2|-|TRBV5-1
TGCGCCAGCAGCTTGGGGCCAAACACCGGGGAGCTGTTTTTT
CASSLGPNTGELFF
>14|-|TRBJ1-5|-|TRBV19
TGTGCCAGTAGTATTACCAGTAACAATCAGCCCCAGCATTTT
CASSITSNNQPQHF
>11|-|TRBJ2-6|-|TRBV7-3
TGTGCCAGCGGGGGGGCCAACGTCCTGACTTTC
CASGGANVLTF
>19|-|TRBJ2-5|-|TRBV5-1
TGCGCCAGCAGCACCCGGGGACGGTACGTTTGGGGATCACAAGAGACCCAGTACTTC
CASSTRGRYVWGSQETQYF
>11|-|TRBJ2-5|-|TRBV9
TGTGCCAGCAGCGTCCAAGAGACCCAGTACTTC
CASSVQETQYF
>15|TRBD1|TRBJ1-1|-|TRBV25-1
TGTGCCAGCACCCGAAACAGGGGGCCGAACACTGAAGCTTTCTTT
CASTRNRGPNTEAFF
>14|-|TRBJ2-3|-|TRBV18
TGTGCCAGCTCCCTCGGGCCCAGCACAGATACGCAGTATTTT
CASSLGPSTDTQYF
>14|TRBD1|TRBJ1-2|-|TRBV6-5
TGTGCCAGCACGGGAAGACAGGGGGGAGGTGGCTACACCTTC
CASTGRQGGGGYTF
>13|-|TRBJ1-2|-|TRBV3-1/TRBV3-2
TGTGCCAACCGAAGAAGGGGTAACGGTGGCTACACCTTC
CANRRRGNGGYTF
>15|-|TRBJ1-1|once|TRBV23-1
TGCGCCAGCAGTCGGTGGTGGAGGGGCGACGCTGAAGCTTTCTTT
CASSRWWRGDAEAFF
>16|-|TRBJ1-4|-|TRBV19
TGTGCCAGTAGTCCCACAGCCGGGACGGCTAATGAAAAACTGTTTTTT
CASSPTAGTANEKLFF
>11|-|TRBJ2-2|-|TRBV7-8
TGTGCCAGCAGCCCAGGCCGGGAGCTGTTTTTT
CASSPGRELFF
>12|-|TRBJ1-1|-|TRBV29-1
TGCAGCGTTAGGGACCAAGGCACTGAAGCTTTCTTT
CSVRDQGTEAFF
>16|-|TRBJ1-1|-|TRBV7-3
TGTGCCAGCAGCAGCCATGAACCCGGGGCCAACACTGAAGCTTTCTTT
CASSSHEPGANTEAFF
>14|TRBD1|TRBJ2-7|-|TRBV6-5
TGTGCCAGCAGTTACCGGGACAGGTACTACGAGCAGTACTTC
CASSYRDRYYEQYF
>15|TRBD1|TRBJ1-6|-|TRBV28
TGTGCCAGCAGCACAACAGGGGGCTATAATTCACCCCTCCACTTT
CASSTTGGYNSPLHF
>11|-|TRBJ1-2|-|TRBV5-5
TGTGCCAGCAGCTCACATGGAGGCTACACCTTC
CASSSHGGYTF
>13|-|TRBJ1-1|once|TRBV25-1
TGTGCCAGCAGTGAACGGCCCGGGACAGAAGCTTTCTTT
CASSERPGTEAFF
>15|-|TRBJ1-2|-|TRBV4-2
TGTGCCAGCAGCCAAGATGTCCTGAACACCTATGGCTACACCTTC
CASSQDVLNTYGYTF
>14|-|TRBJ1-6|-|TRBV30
TGTGCCTGGAGTCTCACAGGGCCTCCTTCACCCCTCCACTTT
CAWSLTGPPSPLHF
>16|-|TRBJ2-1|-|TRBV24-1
TGTGCCACCAGTGATTTCATCCACGACAAGTACAATGAGCAGTTCTTC
CATSDFIHDKYNEQFF
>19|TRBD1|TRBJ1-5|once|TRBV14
TGTGCCAGCAGCCAAGATTGGGCCAGGGGGGAGAATAGCAATCAGCCCCAGCATTTT
CASSQDWARGENSNQPQHF
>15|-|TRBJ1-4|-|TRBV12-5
TGTGCTAGTGGTTTAGATACCAGGGATCGTGAAAAACTGTTTTTT
CASGLDTRDREKLFF
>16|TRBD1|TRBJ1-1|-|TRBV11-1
TGTGCCAGCAGCTTAGAGGACAGGGCTTTGCGGACTGAAGCTTTCTTT
CASSLEDRALRTEAFF
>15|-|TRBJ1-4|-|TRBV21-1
TGTGCCAGCATACCCTCATGTGCAACTAATGAAAAACTGTTTTTT
CASIPSCATNEKLFF
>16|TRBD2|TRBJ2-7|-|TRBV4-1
TGCGCCAGCAGCCAGGGGACTACCCAATTCTCCTACGAGCAGTACTTC
CASSQGTTQFSYEQYF
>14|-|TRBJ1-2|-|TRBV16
TGTGCCAGCAGCCAATCCCCCAGGGAATATGGCTACACCTTC
CASSQSPREYGYTF
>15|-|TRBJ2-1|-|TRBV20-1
TGCAGTGCTAGTAGGCCGGCAGGGCTACGGAATGAGCAGTTCTTC
CSASRPAGLRNEQFF
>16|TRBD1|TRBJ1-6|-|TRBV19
TGTGCCAGCAAAGCCCGAGGGGACAGAGAGAATTCACCCCTCCACTTT
CASKARGDRENSPLHF
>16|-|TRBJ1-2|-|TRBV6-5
TGTGCCAGCAGTTACTCGAGGCCAGATCTTAACTATGGCTACACCTTC
CASSYSRPDLNYGYTF